Below, one T cell receptor beta chain is given with its context. Its antigen is not identified. Trimming removed 0 bases from V and 3 bases from J, with 8 bases in between. CDR1 and CDR2 from the germline V gene are LNHNV and YYDKDF (reference sequence). The CDR3 spans 14 residues. This specimen comes from a study of CD8+ T cells in alopecia areata. Specimens obtained from alopecia areata patients comprised lesional scalp punch biopsies and peripheral blood. PBMCs, the starting material, were the source of sorted CD4+ and CD8+ T cells. RNA, once extracted, was reverse transcribed into cDNA for use as the sequencing template. Only in-frame clones appear in the TCRdb table, and some are missing; sequencing was by immunoSEQ multiplex PCR. The table shows about 64,000 clones, with 44% occurring only once. Study results and limitations: Sequencing of scalp samples also captures resident alphabeta T cells of normal skin. Relative to normal scalp, lesional scalp, especially alopecia totalis/universalis, showed higher clonality.

The specimen was NKG2D-low CD8+ T cells sorted from blood. This chain links TRBV15 with TRBJ1-1; D unclear. The origin of this receptor is a human donor with alopecia areata. The CDR3 reads CATSRDRMYTEAFF. The CDR3 DNA reads TGTGCCACCAGCAGAGATAGGATGTACACTGAAGCTTTCTTT.